This entry is about one TCR beta chain. The antigen it binds to is not known. The input lacks base qualities; no much larger clone sits a single base away. Participants in the prospective study were enrolled through a virtual design, were aged about 18 to 100 years, and lived in 20 to 30 United States geographic areas. In the prospective study, participants were assigned to cohorts based on the clinical history participants reported in a screening survey and a study questionnaire. Recovered participants in ImmuneRACE Cohort 3 were defined by two consecutive negative NP/OP PCR tests, clearance by a healthcare professional, or resolution of symptoms. In the prospective study, mobile phlebotomists collected whole blood, serum and a nasopharyngeal or oropharyngeal swab from each participant. Over a roughly 2-month period, participants in the prospective study had the option of providing additional blood draws and questionnaires. Before DNA extraction, prospective study blood samples were shipped either frozen or at room temperature.

This record comes from a study of blood T cell repertoires in COVID-19 (dated by TCRdb to about 2020). As for the study more broadly: Samples from collaborators originated in the United States, Italy and Spain and spanned both the acute and convalescent phases of COVID-19. The material from the prospective study consisted of cDNA or gDNA derived from T cells, B-cell-depleted T cells, or PBMCs. Subjects who had been exposed to COVID-19, were actively infected with it, or had recovered from it provided the deeply sampled blood TCRbeta repertoires that made up the dataset. The repertoires were made available in a free public database intended to serve as a resource for research on the immune response to SARS-CoV-2. The samples were drawn from two sources: the first 160 participants of the ongoing ImmuneRACE study, and 1,254 subjects contributed by 6 global collaborators. A de-identified subject ID, COVID-19 status, age in years and sex were almost always included in the sample metadata. Where available, HLA class I and class II types were taken from metadata supplied by the sample provider and were not determined by assay-based typing.

TCRbeta CDR3 regions were amplified from genomic DNA by means of the immunoSEQ Assay, a bias-controlled multiplex PCR. The original methods were these. Within the assay, amplification of reference gene primers was used to estimate how many nucleated cells each sample contained. To quantify the absolute abundance of each unique TCRbeta CDR3 rearrangement, sequence reads were collapsed and filtered. For each sample, productive Simpson clonality was calculated as the square root of Simpson's diversity index over productive rearrangements. As stored in TCRdb, this immuneACCESS dataset retains in-frame rearrangements with V and J assigned. A fraction of the clones does not appear; measured against another copy, unresolved V genes explain less than half of the discrepancy, and the remainder lacks a known reason. Clone size and V and J calls were adopted from that table, with D and trimming inferred from the DNA. This sample holds over 250,000 clones; roughly 90% were observed only once. Around 1.9% of the sample is in the top ten clones.

What the research found in general, with its limitations: The quantity of clinical and demographic metadata differed by source and by participant and was supplied without curation.

The germline V gene provides CDR1 WSHSY and CDR2 SAAADI. The CDR3 runs 15 amino acids, cysteine and phenylalanine included. Of all the DNA, just the CDR3 is kept, 45 bases in frame from base 1. V loses 6 bases at its end and J loses 0 bases; junction bases beyond the gene matches: 4. Here the chain combines TRBV10-2 and TRBJ1-3; 8 central nucleotides agree with TRBD1. This receptor was taken from a woman aged 55-69 years who had recovered from COVID-19. Sequenced input: PBMCs or T cells enriched from blood (not recorded which). The CDR3 loop reads CASRTGTGSGNTIYF. The DNA is TGCGCCAGCAGGACCGGGACAGGCTCTGGAAACACCATATATTTT.